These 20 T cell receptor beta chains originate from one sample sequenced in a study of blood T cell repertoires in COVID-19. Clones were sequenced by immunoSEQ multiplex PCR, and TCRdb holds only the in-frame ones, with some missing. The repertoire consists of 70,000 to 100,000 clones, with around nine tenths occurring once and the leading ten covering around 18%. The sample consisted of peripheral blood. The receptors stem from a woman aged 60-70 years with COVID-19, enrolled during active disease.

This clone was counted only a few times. The CDR3 sequence is CASSLVPGGAVGNTIYF. The CDR3 DNA is TGTGCCAGCAGCTTAGTCCCAGGGGGCGCAGTAGGAAACACCATATATTTT. V usage is TRBV7-8 and J usage is TRBJ1-3; 8 positions match TRBD1. CDR1 SGHVS and CDR2 FQNEAQ come from the germline V gene. Trimming removed 1 base from V and 4 bases from J; junction bases left unmatched: 9. The CDR3 spans 17 residues. Drawing the rest from reference TRBV7-8 and TRBJ1-3, the complete variable domain is GAGVSQSPRYKVAKRGQDVALRCDPISGHVSLFWYQQALGQGPEFLTYFQNEAQLDKSGLPSDRFFAERPEGSVSTLKIQRTQQEDSAVYLCASSLVPGGAVGNTIYFGEGSWLTVV.

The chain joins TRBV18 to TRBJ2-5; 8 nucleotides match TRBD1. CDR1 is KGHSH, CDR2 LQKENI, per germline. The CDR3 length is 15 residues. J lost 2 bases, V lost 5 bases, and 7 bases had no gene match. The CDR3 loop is CASSAGQATQETQYF. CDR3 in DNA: TGTGCCAGCTCAGCGGGACAGGCAACGCAAGAGACCCAGTACTTC.

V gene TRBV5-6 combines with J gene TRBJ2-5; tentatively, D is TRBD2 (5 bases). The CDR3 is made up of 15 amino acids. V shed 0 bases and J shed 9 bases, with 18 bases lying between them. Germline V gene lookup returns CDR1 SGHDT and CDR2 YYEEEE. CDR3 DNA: TGTGCCAGCAGCTTGGTGTCTGCTCCCCGGGGAGCCCAGTACTTC. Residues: CASSLVSAPRGAQYF.

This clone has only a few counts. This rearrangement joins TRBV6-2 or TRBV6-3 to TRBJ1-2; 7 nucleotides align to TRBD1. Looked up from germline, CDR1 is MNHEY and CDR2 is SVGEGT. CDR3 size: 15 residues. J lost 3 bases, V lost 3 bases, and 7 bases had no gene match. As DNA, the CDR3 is TGTGCCAGCAGTTATTTGGACAGGCCCGACTATGGCTACACCTTC. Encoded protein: CASSYLDRPDYGYTF.

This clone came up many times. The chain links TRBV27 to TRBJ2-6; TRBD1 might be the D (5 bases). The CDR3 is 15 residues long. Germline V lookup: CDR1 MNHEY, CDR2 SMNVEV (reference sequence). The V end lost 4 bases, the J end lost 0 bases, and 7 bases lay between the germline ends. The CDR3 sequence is CASSWGSSGANVLTF. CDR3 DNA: TGTGCCAGCAGTTGGGGCAGCTCTGGGGCCAACGTCCTGACTTTC.

In DNA form, the CDR3 reads TGTGCCAGCAGTCCGACAGGTTGGGGGACACCCCTCCACTTT. This gives the protein CASSPTGWGTPLHF. J is TRBJ1-6 and V is TRBV27; weak D call: TRBD1 (6 bases). Germline CDR1 MNHEY, CDR2 SMNVEV (reference sequence). This CDR3 is built from 14 residues. The V and J ends lost 5 bases and 11 bases respectively, with 16 bases between them.

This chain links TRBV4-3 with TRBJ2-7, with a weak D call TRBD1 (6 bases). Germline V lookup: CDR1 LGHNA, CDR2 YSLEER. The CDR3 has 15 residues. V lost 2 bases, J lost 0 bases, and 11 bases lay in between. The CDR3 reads CASSQLRDTSYEQYF. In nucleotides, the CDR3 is TGCGCCAGCAGCCAACTACGGGACACCTCCTACGAGCAGTACTTC.

CDR3 sequence: CASSYGLSGGAGDTQYF. CDR3 DNA sequence: TGTGCCAGCAGTTACGGCTTGAGCGGGGGGGCGGGAGATACGCAGTATTTT. J is TRBJ2-3 and V is TRBV6-2 or TRBV6-3; TRBD2 matches 10 bases. Germline CDR1 reads MNHEY; CDR2 reads SVGEGT. The CDR3 has 17 residues. The trim removed 2 bases at V and 5 bases at J, leaving 10 bases unmatched.

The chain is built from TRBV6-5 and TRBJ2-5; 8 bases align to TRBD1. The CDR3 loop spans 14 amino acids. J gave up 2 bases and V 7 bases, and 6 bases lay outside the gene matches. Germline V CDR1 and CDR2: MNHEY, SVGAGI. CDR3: CASKLRDRQETQYF. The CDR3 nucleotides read TGTGCCAGCAAACTCCGGGACAGGCAAGAGACCCAGTACTTC.

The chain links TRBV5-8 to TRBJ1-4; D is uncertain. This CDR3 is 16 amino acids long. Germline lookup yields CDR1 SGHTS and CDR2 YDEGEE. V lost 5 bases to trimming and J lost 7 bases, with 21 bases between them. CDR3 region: CASRPGANNRGEKLFF. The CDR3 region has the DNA TGTGCCAGCAGGCCGGGCGCTAACAACCGGGGTGAAAAACTGTTTTTT.

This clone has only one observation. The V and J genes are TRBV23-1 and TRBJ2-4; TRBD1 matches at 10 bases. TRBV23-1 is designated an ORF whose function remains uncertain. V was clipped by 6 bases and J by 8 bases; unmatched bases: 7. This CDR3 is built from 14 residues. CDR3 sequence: CASSKTGGADIQYF. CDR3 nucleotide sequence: TGCGCCAGCAGCAAGACAGGGGGCGCGGACATTCAGTACTTC.

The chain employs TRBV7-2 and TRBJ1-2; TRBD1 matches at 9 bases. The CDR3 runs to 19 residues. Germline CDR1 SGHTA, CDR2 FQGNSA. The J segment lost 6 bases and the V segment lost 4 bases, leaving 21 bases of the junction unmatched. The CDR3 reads CASSSRRVPGQGGLHGYTF. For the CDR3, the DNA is TGTGCCAGCAGCTCTCGACGCGTCCCGGGACAGGGCGGGTTACATGGCTACACCTTC.

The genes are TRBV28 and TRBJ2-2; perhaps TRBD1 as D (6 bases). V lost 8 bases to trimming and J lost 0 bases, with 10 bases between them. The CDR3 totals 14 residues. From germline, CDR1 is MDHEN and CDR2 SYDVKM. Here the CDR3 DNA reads TGTGCCAGCGGCGCAGGGGCGAACACCGGGGAGCTGTTTTTT. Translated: CASGAGANTGELFF.

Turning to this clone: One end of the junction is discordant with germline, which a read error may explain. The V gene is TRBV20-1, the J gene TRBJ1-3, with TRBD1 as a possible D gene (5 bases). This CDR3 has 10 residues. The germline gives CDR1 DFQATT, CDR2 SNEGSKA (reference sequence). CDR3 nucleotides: TGCAGTGCTAGCCGAACAGGATACCTTTTT. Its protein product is CSASRTGYLF.

CDR3 sequence: CASSFPWGGENTEAFF. CDR3 in DNA: TGTGCCAGCAGTTTTCCTTGGGGGGGGGAGAACACTGAAGCTTTCTTT. The chain couples TRBV6-6 to TRBJ1-1, with D perhaps TRBD1 (5 bases). CDR3 length: 16 residues. Germline loops: CDR1 MNHNY, CDR2 SVGAGI (reference sequence). Trimming shortened V by 4 bases and J by 1 base, and 16 bases separated the two germline ends.

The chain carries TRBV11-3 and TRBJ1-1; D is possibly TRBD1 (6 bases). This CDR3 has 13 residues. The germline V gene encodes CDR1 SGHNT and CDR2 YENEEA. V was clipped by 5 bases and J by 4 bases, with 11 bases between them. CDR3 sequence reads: CASSPRGSTEAFF. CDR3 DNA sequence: TGTGCCAGCAGCCCCAGGGGTTCCACTGAAGCTTTCTTT.

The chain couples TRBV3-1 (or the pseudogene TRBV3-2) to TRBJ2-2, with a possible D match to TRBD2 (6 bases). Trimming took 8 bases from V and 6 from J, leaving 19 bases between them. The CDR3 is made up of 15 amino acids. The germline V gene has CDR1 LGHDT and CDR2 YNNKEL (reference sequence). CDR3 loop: CASSSRLGVAGELFF. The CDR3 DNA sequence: TGTGCCAGCTCCTCGCGACTAGGGGTAGCCGGGGAGCTGTTTTTT.

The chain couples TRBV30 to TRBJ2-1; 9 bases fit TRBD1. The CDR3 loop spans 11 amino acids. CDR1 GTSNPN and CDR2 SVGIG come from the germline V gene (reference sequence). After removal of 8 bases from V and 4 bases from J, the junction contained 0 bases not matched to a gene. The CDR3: CAGTGYNEQFF. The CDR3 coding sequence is TGTGCCGGGACAGGGTACAATGAGCAGTTCTTC.

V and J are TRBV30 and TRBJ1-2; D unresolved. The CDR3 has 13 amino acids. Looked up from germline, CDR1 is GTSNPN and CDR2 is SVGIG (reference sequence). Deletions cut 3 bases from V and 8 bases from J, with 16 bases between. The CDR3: CAWSVDWLAGYTF. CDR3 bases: TGTGCCTGGAGCGTTGACTGGCTCGCGGGCTACACCTTC.

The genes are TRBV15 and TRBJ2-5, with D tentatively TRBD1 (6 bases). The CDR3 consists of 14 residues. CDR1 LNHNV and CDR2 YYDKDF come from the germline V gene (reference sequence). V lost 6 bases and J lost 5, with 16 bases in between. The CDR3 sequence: CATSTNRVGETQYF. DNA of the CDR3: TGTGCCACCAGTACTAACAGGGTCGGGGAGACCCAGTACTTC.